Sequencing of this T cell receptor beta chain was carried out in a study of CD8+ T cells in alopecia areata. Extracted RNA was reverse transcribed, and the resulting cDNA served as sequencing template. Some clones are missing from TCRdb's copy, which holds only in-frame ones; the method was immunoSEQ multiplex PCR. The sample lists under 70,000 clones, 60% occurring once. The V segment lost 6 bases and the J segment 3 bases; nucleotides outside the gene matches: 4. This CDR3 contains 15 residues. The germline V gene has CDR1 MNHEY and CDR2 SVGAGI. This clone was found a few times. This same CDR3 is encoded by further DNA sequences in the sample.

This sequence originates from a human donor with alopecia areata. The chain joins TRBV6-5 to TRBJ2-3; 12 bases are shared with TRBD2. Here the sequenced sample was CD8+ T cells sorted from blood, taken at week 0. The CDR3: CASRTGLAGTDTQYF. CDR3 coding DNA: TGTGCCAGCAGGACCGGACTAGCGGGGACAGATACGCAGTATTTT.